The clone carrying this TCR beta chain came up once. The antigen is not known. The data were produced by immunoSEQ multiplex PCR, yet TCRdb's version contains in-frame clones alone and is incomplete. The sample shows about 72,000 clones, roughly 91% of them seen only once. There are 14 residues in the CDR3. With 4 bases clipped from V and 4 bases from J, the junction kept 3 bases outside the gene matches. Germline CDR1 and CDR2: KGHSH and LQKENI. This sample is part of a study of T cell responses to AZD1222 COVID-19 vaccine. Study-level points and caveats: Per reports, nearly half of all spike-specific TCRs target regions that are unmutated in variants. Spike-specific TCR depth and breadth grew after two AZD1222 doses.

The receptor's source is an adult in good health. The gene calls are TRBV18 and TRBJ2-2; TRBD1 aligns across 7 bases. The sequencing used peripheral blood, collected on day 0 of AZD1222 vaccination. The CDR3 reads CASSQGQTTGELFF. The CDR3 DNA reads as TGTGCCAGCTCACAGGGACAGACCACCGGGGAGCTGTTTTTT.